A single sample is the source of the 18 T cell receptor beta chains below, sequenced in a study of T cell responses to AZD1222 COVID-19 vaccine. Assay used: immunoSEQ multiplex PCR; TCRdb lists only in-frame clones, some missing. The data show 150,000 or so clones, around 89% seen once. Sample: peripheral blood, taken on day 0 of AZD1222 vaccination. These receptors originate from an adult in good health.

J is TRBJ1-1 and V is TRBV6-5; D is ambiguous. Germline CDR1 and CDR2: MNHEY and SVGAGI. The germline V and J ends were trimmed by 4 bases and 4 bases, with 10 bases remaining between them. The CDR3 has 13 amino acids. The CDR3 loop is CASSSQRATEAFF. CDR3 sequence (DNA): TGTGCCAGCAGTTCACAGCGGGCCACTGAAGCTTTCTTT.

This rearrangement joins TRBV7-8 to TRBJ2-5; the D is unclear. The CDR3 runs 12 residues. The germline V gene has CDR1 SGHVS and CDR2 FQNEAQ. V was trimmed by 3 bases and J by 5 bases, leaving 7 bases between them. CDR3 nucleotide sequence: TGTGCCAGCAGCTTTACGGTGGAGACCCAGTACTTC. Translating gives CASSFTVETQYF. Filled out from reference TRBV7-8 and TRBJ2-5, the complete variable domain reads GAGVSQSPRYKVAKRGQDVALRCDPISGHVSLFWYQQALGQGPEFLTYFQNEAQLDKSGLPSDRFFAERPEGSVSTLKIQRTQQEDSAVYLCASSFTVETQYFGPGTRLLVL.

The chain carries TRBV7-2 and TRBJ2-2, with D possibly TRBD2 on 5 matching bases. This CDR3 contains 14 residues. The V gene lost 5 bases and the J gene lost 5 bases, with 12 bases spanning the gap. Germline loops: CDR1 SGHTA, CDR2 FQGNSA. The CDR3 reads CASSLRRNTGELFF. The CDR3 DNA reads as TGTGCCAGCAGCCTTAGGAGGAATACCGGGGAGCTGTTTTTT.

The chain has TRBV4-2 and TRBJ2-2; no clear D. V dropped 4 bases and J dropped 0 bases, with 9 bases sitting between them. Germline V gene sequence: CDR1 LGHNA, CDR2 YNFKEQ. The length of the CDR3 is 15 residues. Here the CDR3 DNA reads TGTGCCAGCAGCCTGCTGGGTTCGAACACCGGGGAGCTGTTTTTT. As protein: CASSLLGSNTGELFF.

J is TRBJ1-1 and V is TRBV28; no clear D gene. CDR1 is MDHEN and CDR2 is SYDVKM in the germline V gene. This CDR3 is built from 11 residues. V was clipped by 11 bases and J by 7 bases, with 14 bases between them. CDR3 sequence reads: CAGGRLDEAFF. The CDR3 nucleotides are TGTGCCGGAGGCAGGTTGGATGAAGCTTTCTTT. Complete variable domain (other parts from reference TRBV28 and TRBJ1-1): DVKVTQSSRYLVKRTGEKVFLECVQDMDHENMFWYRQDPGLGLRLIYFSYDVKMKEKGDIPEGYSVSREKKERFSLILESASTNQTSMYLCAGGRLDEAFFGQGTRLTVV.

The chain recombines TRBV5-6 with TRBJ2-7; D uncertain. V lost 4 bases and J 6 bases, leaving 14 bases between the germline ends. Germline CDR1 and CDR2: SGHDT and YYEEEE. There are 13 residues in the CDR3. This CDR3 reads CASSPFGQREQYF. The CDR3 DNA reads TGTGCCAGCAGCCCCTTTGGCCAGCGCGAGCAGTACTTC.

The chain links TRBV3-1 (or the pseudogene TRBV3-2) to TRBJ2-7, with D hard to call. Germline values: CDR1 LGHDT, CDR2 YNNKEL (reference sequence). The germline V and J ends were trimmed by 4 bases and 6 bases, with 13 bases remaining between them. The CDR3 is 13 residues long. This CDR3 reads CASSPFSEGEQYF. CDR3 coding DNA: TGTGCCAGCAGCCCTTTCAGCGAAGGCGAGCAGTACTTC.

This clone was detected only once. This rearrangement joins TRBV5-1 to TRBJ2-5; 14 bases agree with TRBD2. This CDR3 comprises 17 residues. With 3 bases clipped from V and 6 bases from J, the junction kept 10 bases outside the gene matches. CDR1 and CDR2 from the germline V gene are SGHRS and YFSETQ. The CDR3 bases are TGCGCCAGCAGCTCGGGACTAGCGGGGGCCTCTGAGAAGACCCAGTACTTC. Translation: CASSSGLAGASEKTQYF.

The V call is TRBV6-5, the J call TRBJ2-1; D is uncertain. The CDR3 has 14 residues. Germline loops: CDR1 MNHEY, CDR2 SVGAGI. Trimming removed 6 bases from V and 0 bases from J, with 9 bases in between. CDR3 region: CASSPPDSYNEQFF. In DNA form, the CDR3 reads TGTGCCAGCAGCCCCCCTGACTCCTACAATGAGCAGTTCTTC.

V and J are TRBV19 and TRBJ1-4; D is unresolved. The CDR3 runs 14 residues. The germline CDR1 and CDR2 sequences are LNHDA and SQIVND (reference sequence). V was cut by 4 bases and J by 8 bases, with 14 bases left in between. The CDR3 DNA is TGTGCCAGTAGTACCCGGGCAAGACGGGAAAAACTGTTTTTT. It encodes CASSTRARREKLFF.

The rearrangement uses TRBV5-8 and TRBJ2-3; D is possibly TRBD2 (6 bases). This CDR3 has 15 residues. Between the trimmed V and J ends, which lost 9 bases and 0 bases, there was a span of 17 bases. Germline V lookup: CDR1 SGHTS, CDR2 YDEGEE. The CDR3, as DNA: TGTGCCACCCTAGACCCCGGGACTAGCACAGATACGCAGTATTTT. Its translation is CATLDPGTSTDTQYF.

In this sample, this clone turned up once. J is TRBJ2-5 and V is TRBV7-9; no reliable D call. CDR1 is SEHNR and CDR2 is FQNEAQ in the germline V gene (reference sequence). This CDR3 comprises 12 residues. The ends were cut back, 3 bases at V and 7 bases at J, with 9 bases in the middle. This CDR3 is CASSFDDGTQYF. The CDR3 DNA sequence: TGTGCCAGCAGCTTCGACGACGGGACCCAGTACTTC. The whole variable domain, filled in from reference TRBV7-9 and TRBJ2-5, reads DTGVSQNPRHKITKRGQNVTFRCDPISEHNRLYWYRQTLGQGPEFLTYFQNEAQLEKSRLLSDRFSAERPKGSFSTLEIQRTEQGDSAMYLCASSFDDGTQYFGPGTRLLVL.

In the case of this clone: The identical CDR3 is also encoded by other nucleotide sequences in the sample. The chain is built from TRBV9 and TRBJ2-7; TRBD1 is a possible D gene (6 bases). The CDR3 consists of 13 residues. Deletions cut 4 bases from V and 1 base from J, with 9 bases between. CDR1 is SGDLS and CDR2 is YYNGEE in the germline V gene. CDR3 coding DNA: TGTGCCAGCAGCCCCGGACAGTCCTACGAGCAGTACTTC. Encoded protein: CASSPGQSYEQYF.

The chain uses TRBV6-5 and TRBJ1-1; 9 bases are shared with TRBD1. V trimming: 6 bases; J trimming: 1 base; junction bases outside the gene matches: 3. The germline V gene encodes CDR1 MNHEY and CDR2 SVGAGI. This CDR3 spans 14 amino acids. The CDR3 region has the DNA TGTGCCAGCAGGGGACAGGGTAGGAACACTGAAGCTTTCTTT. Translated: CASRGQGRNTEAFF.

This clone has just one count. This sequence joins TRBV7-9 and TRBJ1-1; D is ambiguous. Between the trimmed V and J ends, which lost 2 bases and 10 bases, there was a span of 17 bases. Germline CDR1 SEHNR, CDR2 FQNEAQ (reference sequence). The CDR3 is made up of 14 amino acids. The CDR3 reads CASSLSGTVVGAFF. CDR3 bases: TGTGCCAGCAGCTTATCGGGTACCGTTGTCGGAGCTTTCTTT. Together with reference TRBV7-9 and TRBJ1-1, the CDR3 gives the full variable domain: DTGVSQNPRHKITKRGQNVTFRCDPISEHNRLYWYRQTLGQGPEFLTYFQNEAQLEKSRLLSDRFSAERPKGSFSTLEIQRTEQGDSAMYLCASSLSGTVVGAFFGQGTRLTVV.

The chain has TRBV6-6 and TRBJ2-4; no clear D. Trimming shortened V by 7 bases and J by 0 bases, and 10 bases separated the two germline ends. CDR3 length: 14 amino acids. CDR1 MNHNY and CDR2 SVGAGI come from the germline V gene (reference sequence). Here the CDR3 DNA reads TGTGCCAGCACTGTGACATTAGCCAAAAACATTCAGTACTTC. Translated, it gives CASTVTLAKNIQYF.

The rearrangement uses TRBV5-1 and TRBJ1-6, with 8 bases matching TRBD1. Trimming cost V 5 bases and J 7 bases; bases outside gene matches: 8. The CDR3 has 15 amino acids. From germline, CDR1 is SGHRS and CDR2 YFSETQ. For the CDR3, the DNA is TGCGCCAGCAGACCGATACAGGGGGGCAATTCACCCCTCCACTTT. It codes for CASRPIQGGNSPLHF.

The CDR3 bases are TGCGCCAGCAGCCAAGTAGCGGGGGTAGATACGCAGTATTTT. Amino acid sequence: CASSQVAGVDTQYF. The rearrangement links TRBV4-3 to TRBJ2-3, with TRBD2 matching 9 bases. The CDR3 consists of 14 residues. Germline V gene sequence: CDR1 LGHNA, CDR2 YSLEER. Trimming removed 1 base from V and 5 bases from J; junction bases left unmatched: 1.